This T cell receptor (beta chain) was obtained from a study of blood T cell repertoires in COVID-19. Study in general: The samples span acute and convalescent COVID-19 from the United States, Italy and Spain. The analysed material was cDNA or gDNA that came from T cells, B-cell-depleted T cells, or PBMCs.

The table came from immunoSEQ multiplex PCR; TCRdb's copy has only in-frame clones and leaves some out. Among about 270,000 clones listed, 70% to 90% were seen once. Participant reports of clinical history set cohort assignment. The junction had 6 bases not matched to a gene; V was cut back by 4 bases and J by 4 bases. The V gene's germline CDR1 is SGHRS and CDR2 YFSETQ. The CDR3 loop spans 16 amino acids. Sequenced: PBMCs or T cells enriched from blood (not recorded which). The chain recombines TRBV5-1 with TRBJ2-1, with 12 bases fitting TRBD1. This TCR was sampled from a young man who had recovered from COVID-19. The chain's CDR3 is CASSPGTGGQYNEQFF. The CDR3 nucleotides read TGCGCCAGCAGCCCCGGGACAGGGGGCCAATACAATGAGCAGTTCTTC.